This T cell receptor (beta chain) is drawn from a study of shared clonotypes between healthy human individuals (TCRdb year 2020). For the wider study: Three men and two women, aged 18 to 49 years, made up the cohort. For each donor, three plates each were used for CD4 naive and CD4 memory, two plates were used for CD8 naive, and one plate was used for CD8 memory. To estimate repertoire size and how much clonotype sharing occurs between individuals, the study deeply sequenced the blood TCR repertoires of 4 to 6 healthy adults. To increase sequencing depth and limit assay-specific biases, TCR repertoire library preparation and sequencing were carried out by different laboratories using diverse techniques. Between about 0.8 and 9 billion PBMCs per donor were obtained by leukapheresis. General study outcomes and caveats: Higher generation probabilities were observed for clonotypes shared by all four sorted-subset donors than for non-shared clonotypes. When four donors were compared, the shared fraction of clonotypes was about 5% for naive CD4, roughly 3.4% for naive CD8, more than 2% for memory CD4, and around 0.37% for memory CD8. The small number of donors limited the genetic and exposure-history diversity represented. Sampling was limited to blood, and TCR repertoires in tissue likely differ from TCR repertoires in blood. Naive subsets generally had larger estimated clonotype richness than memory subsets. Pairwise subsampling led to the expectation that sequencing depth would affect the degree of clonotype sharing among donors. Incomplete sequencing was indicated by rarefaction of sorted-subset datasets, despite the large sequencing depth.

Using the deep immunoSEQ assay, TCR CDR3 regions were amplified from genomic DNA by multiplex PCR. Genomic DNA extracted from each cell subset was distributed evenly over all wells of several immunoSEQ 96-well plates, and each plate served as one replicate. For sorted subsets, each replicate PCR was loaded with 200 ng genomic DNA, equivalent to 30,000 or so T cell genomes. Purified libraries were quantified with a Qubit 3.0 fluorometer, sized on a Bioanalyzer 2100, and re-quantified with the KAPA Library Quantification kit. Every immunoSEQ 96-well plate was sequenced on a dedicated single-read 150-cycle Illumina NextSeq 550 flow cell. From the authors' description of their analysis: Because only junctional sequences without quality scores were contained in the immunoSEQ output, filtering matching that applied to full-length reads could not be performed. To assign V/J genes and CDR3, sequences were annotated using PyIR, a Python wrapper for IgBLAST v1.9, with IMGT germline references. Reads were filtered out if the reads had weak V/J assignments (E-value above 1e-6), no CDR3, stop codons, out-of-frame junctions, or ambiguous translated residues. V3J clonotypes were defined as sequences sharing the same inferred V gene, J gene, and CDR3 amino acid sequence. The percentage overlap between two repertoires was calculated by dividing the number of shared unique clonotypes by the size of the smaller repertoire. RTK rarefaction, the Chao1 estimator, and Recon v2.1 estimates of unobserved clonotypes were used to assess repertoire richness. For all TCRbeta clonotypes obtained by the gDNA method from a few donors, generation probabilities were computed with OLGA. TCRdb provides this immuneACCESS table in a form limited to in-frame rearrangements. Some clones are lacking; in checked studies, under half of them reflect an unresolved V gene, and why the rest are absent is not known. That table furnishes V, J and clone size, whereas the DNA furnished D and trimming. For this sample there are roughly 2.5 million clones; approximately 90% appear just once. The ten largest clones capture roughly 0.14% of the sample.

The CDR3 holds 13 amino acids from the cysteine to the phenylalanine. The DNA shown is the 39-base CDR3, in frame from base 1. In the germline V gene, CDR1 corresponds to SGHDN and CDR2 to FVKESK. V sheds 4 bases and J sheds 3 bases, leaving 9 bases between their ends. The donors were healthy, HIV-negative adults who had no recently reported acute infections or vaccinations. All donors were Caucasian adults living in Nashville, Tennessee, USA. CD4+ T cells were enriched by magnetic negative selection, after which naive cells were positively selected on CD45RA and the negative fraction was taken as the memory subset. Blood was obtained by leukapheresis, after which PBMCs were separated by Ficoll-Histopaque density gradient centrifugation and cryopreserved in liquid nitrogen vapor phase. Analytical flow cytometry was used to check the purity and quantity of each magnetically sorted T cell population. Each sorted fraction had its genomic DNA isolated and then quantified by UV absorbance on a Nanodrop 2000c.

This clone showed up just a few times. No cognate antigen has been identified for it. No much larger clone exists at a distance of one base, and base qualities are not known. Rearrangement joined TRBV14 to TRBJ1-2; a weak D assignment points to TRBD1 (6 bases agree). Material: naive CD4+ T cells sorted from blood. The sample's cell subset or site label is to be understood as: CD45RA+ positively selected. The sequence came from a man aged 18 to 30 in good health. For the CDR3, the sequence is CASSPDSYYGYTF. Read as DNA, the sequence is TGTGCCAGCAGCCCGGACAGTTACTATGGCTACACCTTC.